This TCR beta chain was sequenced for a study of T cell repertoires in cytomegalovirus infection. Looking at the study overall: Public TCR beta signatures indicated both CMV infection and matching HLA type.

Trimming removed 2 bases from V and 6 bases from J, with 8 bases in between. This CDR3 comprises 12 residues. From germline, CDR1 is SGHNT and CDR2 YENEEA. Study-wide results and limits: HLA-C-restricted CMV clonotypes gave the most frequent clonotype in two of eight donors.

Details on this clonotype: Its antigen is undetermined.

Each CDR3 protein gets one entry after TCRdb re-called the reads with MiXCR. The sample includes around 300,000 distinct CDR3 sequences, 22% of them seen just once. This clonotype was sampled from a human donor in good health (CMV status not recorded). Some clones in this sample may be carry-over from other donors' samples. The rearrangement links TRBV11-3 to TRBJ2-7, with a possible D match to TRBD2 (6 bases). The source material was cultured PBMCs, sampled from culture after CMV antigen stimulation. This CDR3 is CASSLRGGEQYV. In DNA form, the CDR3 reads TGTGCCAGCAGCTTAAGGGGAGGCGAGCAGTACGTC.